Each of the 21 T cell receptor beta chains below was sequenced from the same sample in a study of blood T cell repertoires in COVID-19. Profiled with immunoSEQ multiplex PCR; TCRdb holds only in-frame clones, not every one. The table has 200,000 to 300,000 clones, around 84% seen once. The sequenced sample consisted of peripheral blood. The receptor set was obtained from a man in his sixties with acute or convalescent COVID-19.

The chain links TRBV19 to TRBJ1-5, with 9 positions matching TRBD1. The junction had 7 bases not matched to a gene; V was cut back by 7 bases and J by 3 bases. The CDR3 runs to 15 residues. Germline V gene lookup returns CDR1 LNHDA and CDR2 SQIVND (reference sequence). Here the CDR3 reads CASTRQGEVNQPQHF. CDR3 coding DNA: TGTGCCAGTACCCGACAGGGGGAGGTCAATCAGCCCCAGCATTTT.

V usage is TRBV19 and J usage is TRBJ2-2, with a tentative D call TRBD1 (5 bases). Germline CDR1 reads LNHDA; CDR2 reads SQIVND (reference sequence). The CDR3 length is 14 residues. Between the trimmed V and J ends, which lost 7 bases and 0 bases, there was a span of 9 bases. The CDR3, as DNA: TGTGCCAGTATGGCAGGGACGAACACCGGGGAGCTGTTTTTT. Amino acid sequence: CASMAGTNTGELFF.

CDR3 sequence reads: CATSAEGAGETQYF. The CDR3 bases are TGTGCCACCAGTGCGGAGGGGGCGGGGGAGACCCAGTACTTC. The chain links TRBV24-1 to TRBJ2-5; a possible D gene is TRBD1 (7 bases). This CDR3 is 14 amino acids long. Trimming pared 5 bases from V and 5 bases from J, leaving 14 bases between. CDR1 KGHDR and CDR2 SFDVKD come from the germline V gene.

This chain uses TRBV7-2 with TRBJ1-1; tentatively, D is TRBD1 (5 bases). V gave up 5 bases and J gave up 5 bases, with 15 bases separating them. The CDR3 loop spans 14 amino acids. Per germline, CDR1 SGHTA and CDR2 FQGNSA. The CDR3 region has the DNA TGTGCCAGCAGCCTGAGCGGGGGTCGGACTGAAGCTTTCTTT. It is translated as CASSLSGGRTEAFF.

V is TRBV11-2 and J is TRBJ1-5; D remains ambiguous. With 2 bases removed from V and 1 base from J, the gap between germline ends came to 12 bases. The germline gives CDR1 SGHAT, CDR2 FQNNGV. This CDR3 has 16 amino acids. The CDR3: CASSLPNGRSNQPQHF. The CDR3 DNA is TGTGCCAGCAGCTTACCCAACGGGAGAAGCAATCAGCCCCAGCATTTT.

The chain carries TRBV5-1 and TRBJ1-1; D might be TRBD1 (6 bases). Germline V CDR1 and CDR2: SGHRS, YFSETQ. The CDR3 covers 14 residues. Trimming stripped 6 bases from V and 8 bases from J, with 20 bases between. The CDR3 protein is CASMTGSDPAEAFF. Here the CDR3 DNA reads TGCGCCAGCATGACAGGTTCCGACCCCGCAGAAGCTTTCTTT. The variable domain in full, completed from reference TRBV5-1 and TRBJ1-1, reads KAGVTQTPRYLIKTRGQQVTLSCSPISGHRSVSWYQQTPGQGLQFLFEYFSETQRNKGNFPGRFSGRQFSNSRSEMNVSTLELGDSALYLCASMTGSDPAEAFFGQGTRLTVV.

A remark on this clone: At one end, the junction sequence differs from germline, possibly due to a read error. The chain links TRBV19 to TRBJ1-1; D is ambiguous. The germline gives CDR1 LNHDA, CDR2 SQIVND (reference sequence). The CDR3 extends over 14 amino acids. The CDR3 protein is CASSIVGVNTEAFF. The CDR3 nucleotides read TGTGCCAGTAGCATAGTGGGCGTGAACACTGAAGCTTTCTTT.

The gene calls are TRBV30 and TRBJ2-5, with 9 nucleotides matching TRBD2. Germline CDR1 and CDR2: GTSNPN and SVGIG (reference sequence). V shed 4 bases, J shed 5 bases, and the junction held 26 bases outside the gene matches. The length of the CDR3 is 20 residues. CDR3 protein: CAWNLVAVAGGPARGETQYF. CDR3 DNA: TGTGCCTGGAATCTCGTGGCAGTGGCGGGGGGGCCTGCGAGAGGGGAGACCCAGTACTTC.

The chain couples TRBV27 to TRBJ2-1; D perhaps matches TRBD2 (6 bases). The germline V gene encodes CDR1 MNHEY and CDR2 SMNVEV (reference sequence). The CDR3 spans 14 residues. V lost 1 base and J lost 5, with 9 bases in between. CDR3 sequence reads: CASSLLGGDNEQFF. The CDR3 DNA is TGTGCCAGCAGTTTATTAGGCGGGGACAATGAGCAGTTCTTC.

This chain connects TRBV12-3 or TRBV12-4 to TRBJ2-5; D is ambiguous. The CDR3 loop spans 13 amino acids. V lost 1 base to trimming and J lost 6 bases, with 9 bases between them. The CDR3 bases are TGTGCCAGCAGTTTAGTGTCGTCCCAGACCCAGTACTTC. Its translation is CASSLVSSQTQYF.

This clone showed up just a few times. CDR3 coding DNA: TGTGCCAGCAGCTCGTTCCCGGATGAAAAACTGTTTTTT. It encodes CASSSFPDEKLFF. J is TRBJ1-4 and V is TRBV7-2; unclear D gene. The V gene lost 4 bases and the J gene lost 6 bases, with 9 bases spanning the gap. The germline V gene encodes CDR1 SGHTA and CDR2 FQGNSA. This CDR3 has 13 residues.

This clone turned up a few times. The chain carries TRBV18 and TRBJ1-4, with TRBD1 identical over 10 bases. CDR1 is KGHSH, CDR2 LQKENI, per germline. Trimming removed 4 bases from V and 8 bases from J; junction bases left unmatched: 4. This CDR3 region has 14 residues. The CDR3 protein is CASSRDRGYEKLFF. DNA for the CDR3: TGTGCCAGCTCACGGGACAGGGGATACGAAAAACTGTTTTTT.

The chain couples TRBV6-1 to TRBJ1-1; 7 nucleotides line up with TRBD1. CDR1 MNHNS and CDR2 SASEGT come from the germline V gene. This CDR3 has 14 amino acids. Trimming cost V 3 bases and J 3 bases; bases outside gene matches: 4. CDR3 protein: CASSEQGVYTEAFF. The CDR3 region has the DNA TGTGCCAGCAGTGAGCAGGGGGTATACACTGAAGCTTTCTTT.

The V call is TRBV21-1, the J call TRBJ2-3; the table's D call TRBD1 went unverified against the DNA. TRBV21-1 is noted as a pseudogene. This CDR3 comprises 14 residues. In nucleotides, the CDR3 is TGTGCCAGCACCCGGACAGCTAGCACAGATACGCAGTATTTT. Its protein product is CASTRTASTDTQYF.

The chain recombines TRBV6-5 with TRBJ2-7; TRBD2 is a possible D gene (6 bases). Trimming took 2 bases from V and 1 from J, leaving 9 bases between them. CDR3 length: 14 amino acids. Germline loops: CDR1 MNHEY, CDR2 SVGAGI. CDR3 in amino acids: CASSYGGASYEQYF. Here the CDR3 DNA reads TGTGCCAGCAGTTACGGCGGGGCTTCCTACGAGCAGTACTTC.

The chain has TRBV19 and TRBJ2-2; 12 bases are a match to TRBD2. Per the germline V gene, CDR1 is LNHDA and CDR2 is SQIVND (reference sequence). The ends lost 7 bases at V and 4 bases at J; junction bases unmatched: 7. The CDR3 spans 16 residues. CDR3 sequence reads: CASNPSGRAGTGELFF. CDR3 nucleotide sequence: TGTGCCAGTAACCCTAGCGGGAGGGCCGGCACCGGGGAGCTGTTTTTT.

This clone appeared a single time. The V gene is TRBV28, the J gene TRBJ1-2; TRBD1 matches at 7 bases. CDR3 size: 14 residues. Germline CDR1 MDHEN, CDR2 SYDVKM. The J segment lost 4 bases and the V segment lost 5 bases, leaving 7 bases of the junction unmatched. For the CDR3, the DNA is TGTGCCAGCAGTAACAGGGGAAGAGCCTATGGCTACACCTTC. Protein sequence: CASSNRGRAYGYTF.

The chain employs TRBV18 and TRBJ2-7, with 9 bases lining up with TRBD1. Germline CDR1 KGHSH, CDR2 LQKENI. The CDR3 consists of 15 residues. The V and J ends lost 0 bases and 3 bases, in that order; junction bases with no gene match: 3. For the CDR3, the DNA is TGTGCCAGCTCACCACCGGGACAGGGCCGCTACGAGCAGTACTTC. Encoded protein: CASSPPGQGRYEQYF.

This chain connects TRBV27 to TRBJ1-6; D ambiguous. This CDR3 has 13 amino acids. V was clipped by 3 bases and J by 7 bases, with 7 bases between them. CDR1 is MNHEY and CDR2 is SMNVEV in the germline V gene (reference sequence). The CDR3 is CASSLAANSPLHF. The CDR3 DNA reads as TGTGCCAGCAGTTTGGCGGCCAATTCACCCCTCCACTTT.

The rearrangement links TRBV5-1 to TRBJ1-2; 7 positions agree with TRBD1. The CDR3 has 14 amino acids. The V and J ends lost 0 bases and 4 bases, in that order; junction bases with no gene match: 3. CDR1 and CDR2 from the germline V gene are SGHRS and YFSETQ. In DNA, the CDR3 is TGCGCCAGCAGCTTGGAGGGGGCAGGCTATGGCTACACCTTC. Its protein product is CASSLEGAGYGYTF.

This clone was counted once. The J gene is TRBJ2-1, the V gene TRBV7-2; a possible D gene is TRBD2 (7 bases). CDR3 length: 15 amino acids. V gave up 5 bases and J gave up 9 bases, with 20 bases separating them. Germline loops: CDR1 SGHTA, CDR2 FQGNSA. CDR3 nucleotide sequence: TGTGCCAGCAGCGCAAAACGGGGGGCCGGATTTGAGCAGTTCTTC. It codes for CASSAKRGAGFEQFF.